The rows below give T cell receptor beta chains drawn from one sample of a study of OX40 agonist ivuxolimab in advanced cancers. Sequencing used immunoSEQ multiplex PCR; TCRdb keeps in-frame clones, though not all of them. Of about 20,000 clones in the sample, around four fifths were seen once. Here the sequenced sample was CD4+ or CD8+ T cells sorted from blood, taken in a trial of the OX40 agonist ivuxolimab. Every receptor here comes from an adult with an advanced solid tumor such as melanoma, head and neck, liver or kidney cancer. CDR3s leave out the opening cysteine and the closing phenylalanine or tryptophan.

len	v_gene	CDR3aa
9	TRBV5-6	ASSTDGELF
11	TRBV2	ASSQGQAYEQY
14	TRBV6-1	ASSEGAGAAWQPQH
13	TRBV6-4	ASRSQEWDTDTQY
13	TRBV4-2	ASSQLDTLSYEQY
13	TRBV6-1	ASSRTDPATGELF
14	TRBV7-6	ASSLADRSNSYEQY
9	TRBV11-3	ASSFMEEQY
10	TRBV5-6	ASSLGNQPQH
9	TRBV7-6	ASGDLDTQY
11	TRBV29-1	SVRTTLYNEQF
12	TRBV15	ATSKGLPPNEQF
10	TRBV30	AWGTYIHEAF
11	TRBV28	ASSLEGYYGYT
11	TRBV4-2	ASSHPGTYGYT
13	TRBV18	ASSRIGGGYNEQF
15	TRBV27	ASSPYSPGSGANVLT
9	TRBV29-1	SGLDGYEQY
10	TRBV7-9	ASSLDTGELF
10	TRBV7-9	ASRVNTGELF
9	TRBV28	ASSPASEQY
9	TRBV19	ASSLARELF
11	TRBV27	ASSLWVGDTQY
13	TRBV11-2	ASSLGPTRRDTQY
11	TRBV27	ASSRGRNYGYT
11	TRBV6-1	ASSERGRQPQH
14	TRBV5-4	ASSGGLAGAVDEQF
11	TRBV28	ATQDSGANVLT
12	TRBV5-1	ASSFSGAGNTIY
13	TRBV18	ASSLGQGKNYGYT
8	TRBV29-1	SVGNTEAF
13	TRBV28	ASRRGRPGNQPQH
12	TRBV15	ATSRLRQGSEQY
12	TRBV27	ASSAGLGNNEQF
13	TRBV5-4	ASSSSGQTTGELF
12	TRBV7-9	ASSPVRSNEKLF
13	TRBV7-2	ASSRTPEDTDTQY
12	TRBV16	ASSGTGSTDTQY
15	TRBV15	ATSRGFPGQGDYGYT
12	TRBV28	ASSFPGRAEKLF
14	TRBV27	ASSLSWGAANYGYT
12	TRBV27	ASSFRGKSGELF
12	TRBV4-3	ASSQDSPADTQY
9	TRBV27	ASRQADTQY
12	TRBV6-5	ASSQENSNQPQH
11	TRBV5-1	ASSLSPLNEQF
12	TRBV7-9	AISGLATYNEQF
13	TRBV27	ASSLTGLAVYEQF
10	TRBV19	ASSYWGQPQH
12	TRBV27	ASSLSGQNGEQF
14	TRBV7-9	ASSLPSLAGAYEQF
12	TRBV6-5	ASSYSGSYNEQF
11	TRBV11-1	ATRGTGVWEQY